Listed below are T cell receptor beta chains from one sample, sequenced in a study of CD8 T cells in Susac syndrome. In TCRdb, the immunoSEQ multiplex PCR reads were re-called with MiXCR into one record per CDR3 protein. The table has roughly 180,000 distinct CDR3 sequences, approximately 94% seen once; the top ten hold over 0.08%. The sequencing input was CD4+ T cells from PBMCs. These receptors originate from a human donor in good health. Both conserved end residues are part of each CDR3. Fields, in order: D gene, J gene, V gene, clone size, CDR3 DNA, CDR3 protein. A D gene is named only where the DNA matches it firmly. Expanded clones get a size class; other rows say once, few or many, or leave the size out.

d_gene: TRBD2; j_gene: TRBJ2-1; v_gene: TRBV27; abundance: NA; CDR3nt: TGTGCCAGCAGTACTAAGCGGGGCCCTAGCTACAATGAGCAGTTCTTC; CDR3aa: CASSTKRGPSYNEQFF
d_gene: NA; j_gene: TRBJ2-2; v_gene: TRBV7-9; abundance: NA; CDR3nt: TGTGCCAGCAGCTTATTAAGTACCGGGGAGCTGTTTTTT; CDR3aa: CASSLLSTGELFF
d_gene: TRBD2; j_gene: TRBJ2-1; v_gene: TRBV29-1; abundance: NA; CDR3nt: TGCAGCGTTGAAGGGCGGGAGGGTTACAATGAGCAGTTCTTC; CDR3aa: CSVEGREGYNEQFF
d_gene: NA; j_gene: TRBJ2-7; v_gene: TRBV12-3/TRBV12-4; abundance: NA; CDR3nt: TGTGCCAGCAGTATGACCGACAGGAGGGACGAGCAGTACTTC; CDR3aa: CASSMTDRRDEQYF
d_gene: NA; j_gene: TRBJ2-5; v_gene: TRBV20-1; abundance: NA; CDR3nt: TGCAGTGCTAGCCTCGGGAACCAAGAGACCCAGTACTTC; CDR3aa: CSASLGNQETQYF
d_gene: NA; j_gene: TRBJ2-3; v_gene: TRBV29-1; abundance: once; CDR3nt: TGCAGCGTGGGACACCGGCAAGCAACAGATACGCAGTATTTT; CDR3aa: CSVGHRQATDTQYF
d_gene: NA; j_gene: TRBJ1-2; v_gene: TRBV7-9; abundance: NA; CDR3nt: TGTGCCAGCAGCGAAGTAATTGGCTACACCTTC; CDR3aa: CASSEVIGYTF
d_gene: TRBD2; j_gene: TRBJ2-7; v_gene: TRBV29-1; abundance: NA; CDR3nt: TGCAGCGTTGAAGCTAGCGGGGATACGGCGAGGTACTTC; CDR3aa: CSVEASGDTARYF
d_gene: NA; j_gene: TRBJ2-1; v_gene: TRBV12-3/TRBV12-4; abundance: once; CDR3nt: TGTGCCAGCAGGACTCGCGGGGACAATGAGCAGTTCTTC; CDR3aa: CASRTRGDNEQFF
d_gene: NA; j_gene: TRBJ2-1; v_gene: TRBV20-1; abundance: NA; CDR3nt: TGCAGTGCTCCCTTAGCGGCAGCCTCCAATGAGCAGTTCTTC; CDR3aa: CSAPLAAASNEQFF
d_gene: NA; j_gene: TRBJ1-5; v_gene: TRBV7-9; abundance: NA; CDR3nt: TGTGCCAGCACGGCAGGGCAGGGGCATCAGCCCCAGCATTTT; CDR3aa: CASTAGQGHQPQHF
d_gene: TRBD2; j_gene: TRBJ2-1; v_gene: TRBV20-1; abundance: NA; CDR3nt: TGCAGTGCTCTCGGACTAGCCTTAGACAATGAGCAGTTCTTC; CDR3aa: CSALGLALDNEQFF
d_gene: NA; j_gene: TRBJ1-1; v_gene: TRBV20-1; abundance: NA; CDR3nt: TGCAGTGCTAAGCGGCGGTCGCTGTACACTGAAGCTTTCTTT; CDR3aa: CSAKRRSLYTEAFF
d_gene: NA; j_gene: TRBJ1-4; v_gene: TRBV3-1; abundance: NA; CDR3nt: TGTGCCAGCAGCCAAGGGTCAGGCCAAAACAATGAAAAACTGTTTTTT; CDR3aa: CASSQGSGQNNEKLFF
d_gene: TRBD1; j_gene: TRBJ2-3; v_gene: TRBV30; abundance: NA; CDR3nt: TGTGCCTGGAGCCCAGGGACAGCAGATACGCAGTATTTT; CDR3aa: CAWSPGTADTQYF
d_gene: NA; j_gene: TRBJ2-5; v_gene: TRBV4-3; abundance: NA; CDR3nt: TGCGCCAGCAGCAAAGCTCTCGGAGAGACCCAGTACTTC; CDR3aa: CASSKALGETQYF
d_gene: TRBD1; j_gene: TRBJ1-2; v_gene: TRBV29-1; abundance: NA; CDR3nt: TGCAGCGTTGTAGGGGGCGCTGTTTCCTATGGCTACACCTTC; CDR3aa: CSVVGGAVSYGYTF
d_gene: TRBD2; j_gene: TRBJ2-1; v_gene: TRBV7-9; abundance: NA; CDR3nt: TGTGCCAGCAGCTTAGTTAGCGGGAGGTTCAATGAGCAGTTCTTC; CDR3aa: CASSLVSGRFNEQFF
d_gene: TRBD2; j_gene: TRBJ2-7; v_gene: TRBV14; abundance: once; CDR3nt: TGTGCCAGCAGTCGCGGAGATAGCGGGAGGGGACAGTACTTC; CDR3aa: CASSRGDSGRGQYF
d_gene: TRBD1; j_gene: TRBJ1-2; v_gene: TRBV7-9; abundance: NA; CDR3nt: TGTGCCAGCAGACGGACCGGGACAGACTATGGCTACACCTTC; CDR3aa: CASRRTGTDYGYTF
d_gene: NA; j_gene: TRBJ1-2; v_gene: TRBV27; abundance: NA; CDR3nt: TGTGCCAGCAGTACCCTCACACGTCTTTCTGGGGGCTACACCTTC; CDR3aa: CASSTLTRLSGGYTF
d_gene: TRBD2; j_gene: TRBJ2-5; v_gene: TRBV20-1; abundance: NA; CDR3nt: TGCAGTGCTACGCCGGGACTAGCGGGAGTGGAGACCCAGTACTTC; CDR3aa: CSATPGLAGVETQYF
d_gene: TRBD2; j_gene: TRBJ2-1; v_gene: TRBV29-1; abundance: NA; CDR3nt: TGCAGCGTTGAAGCGGGACTAGCGGGAGGGCCACGGTTCTTC; CDR3aa: CSVEAGLAGGPRFF
d_gene: NA; j_gene: TRBJ2-3; v_gene: TRBV3-1; abundance: few; CDR3nt: TGTGCCAGCAGTCGTGCGGGAAGCACAGATACGCAGTATTTT; CDR3aa: CASSRAGSTDTQYF
d_gene: NA; j_gene: TRBJ1-4; v_gene: TRBV5-1; abundance: NA; CDR3nt: TGCGCCAGCAGCTTTAAGGGGGCAACTAATGAAAAACTGTTTTTT; CDR3aa: CASSFKGATNEKLFF
d_gene: NA; j_gene: TRBJ2-3; v_gene: TRBV11-2; abundance: NA; CDR3nt: TGTGCCAGCAGCCCGCGGGGCGGTCTATACACAGATACGCAGTATTTT; CDR3aa: CASSPRGGLYTDTQYF
d_gene: TRBD1; j_gene: TRBJ2-7; v_gene: TRBV20-1; abundance: NA; CDR3nt: TGCAGTGCTCGGGACCGGGACAGGGAGTACTTC; CDR3aa: CSARDRDREYF
d_gene: NA; j_gene: TRBJ2-1; v_gene: TRBV5-1; abundance: NA; CDR3nt: TGCGCCAGCAGACCTGAACCGGGGCCCTACAATGAGCAGTTCTTC; CDR3aa: CASRPEPGPYNEQFF